The present TCR beta chain was sequenced within a study of shared clonotypes between healthy human individuals. Study-wide points: Incomplete sequencing of sorted subsets was indicated by rarefaction despite large depth. Non-shared clonotypes displayed generation probabilities falling below those of clonotypes present in all four donors.

Repertoires were generated with immunoSEQ multiplex PCR, while TCRdb's copy carries only in-frame clones and drops some. The profile shows 500,000 to 550,000 clones, 95% to 97% of them singletons. The CDR3 extends over 13 amino acids. V trimming: 4 bases; J trimming: 7 bases; junction bases outside the gene matches: 6. Germline-derived CDR1 and CDR2 are SGHKS and YYEKEE (reference sequence). This clone has just one count. Its antigen is undetermined. Input material: naive CD4+ T cells sorted from blood. Subset meaning: CD45RA+ positively selected. The sequence was obtained from a woman aged 25 to 39 in good health. The chain recombines TRBV5-5 with TRBJ2-7; 9 nucleotides match TRBD2. In nucleotides, the CDR3 is TGTGCCAGCAGCATGGGACTAGCAGGGGAGCAGTACTTC. Its protein product is CASSMGLAGEQYF. The full variable domain, completed using reference TRBV5-5 and TRBJ2-7, is DAGVTQSPTHLIKTRGQQVTLRCSPISGHKSVSWYQQVLGQGPQFIFQYYEKEERGRGNFPDRFSARQFPNYSSELNVNALLLGDSALYLCASSMGLAGEQYFGPGTRLTVT.